What follows describes a single T cell receptor beta chain. What it recognizes is unknown. This sample was included in a study of blood T cells in healthy people across ages. Combining a sample-barcoded 5' primer with a J-beta primer mix, a second PCR ran for about 6 to 11 cycles. Each CDR3 protein gets one entry after TCRdb re-called the 5' RACE reads with MiXCR. The sample holds about 1.1 million distinct CDR3 sequences, approximately 38% seen once. CDR1 is MNHEY and CDR2 is SVGEGT in the germline V gene. Between the trimmed V and J ends, which lost 3 bases and 2 bases, there was a span of 7 bases. The CDR3 covers 13 residues. Study-wide results and limits: Naive CD4+ cells and diversity were both higher in long-lived donors than in aged donors.

The chain combines TRBV6-2 or TRBV6-3 with TRBJ1-1; D not resolved. Sequenced sample: blood. The TCR comes from a young man in good health. The CDR3 here is CASSYVVNTEAFF. The CDR3 DNA reads as TGTGCCAGCAGTTATGTGGTCAACACTGAAGCTTTCTTT.